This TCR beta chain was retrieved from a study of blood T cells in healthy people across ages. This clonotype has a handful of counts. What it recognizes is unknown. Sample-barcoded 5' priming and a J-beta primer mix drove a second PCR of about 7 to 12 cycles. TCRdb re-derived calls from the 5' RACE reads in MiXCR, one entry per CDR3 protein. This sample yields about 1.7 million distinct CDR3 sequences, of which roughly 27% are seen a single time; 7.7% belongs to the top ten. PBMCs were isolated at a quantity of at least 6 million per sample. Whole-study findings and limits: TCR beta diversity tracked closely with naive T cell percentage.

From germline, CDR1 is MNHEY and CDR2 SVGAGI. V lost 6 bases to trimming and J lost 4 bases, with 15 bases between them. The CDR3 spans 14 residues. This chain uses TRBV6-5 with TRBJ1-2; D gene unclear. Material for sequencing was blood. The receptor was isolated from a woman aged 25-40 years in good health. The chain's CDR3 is CASSGGPNVYGYTF. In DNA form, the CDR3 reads TGTGCCAGCAGCGGCGGACCTAACGTCTATGGCTACACCTTC.